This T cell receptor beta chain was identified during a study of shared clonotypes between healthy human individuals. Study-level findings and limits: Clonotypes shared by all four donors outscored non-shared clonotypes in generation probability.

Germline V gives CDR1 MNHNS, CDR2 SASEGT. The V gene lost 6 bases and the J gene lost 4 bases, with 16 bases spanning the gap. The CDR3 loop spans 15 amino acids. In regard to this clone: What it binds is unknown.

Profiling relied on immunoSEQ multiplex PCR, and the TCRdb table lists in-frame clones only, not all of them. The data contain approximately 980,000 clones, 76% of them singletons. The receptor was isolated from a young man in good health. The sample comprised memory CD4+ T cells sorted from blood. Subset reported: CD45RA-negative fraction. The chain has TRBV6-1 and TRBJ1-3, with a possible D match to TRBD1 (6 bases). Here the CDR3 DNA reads TGTGCCAGCAGAGACACAGGGTCTTACGGAAACACCATATATTTT. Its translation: CASRDTGSYGNTIYF.